This T cell receptor beta chain was observed in a study of blood T cell repertoires in COVID-19 (dated by TCRdb to the early 2020s). About the full investigation: The collaborator samples originated in the United States, Italy and Spain and spanned the acute and convalescent phases of COVID-19. The prospective study material was composed of cDNA or gDNA derived from T cells, B-cell-depleted T cells, or PBMCs. Deeply sampled blood TCRbeta repertoires from subjects exposed to, actively infected with, or recovered from COVID-19 were included in the dataset. A freely available public database, intended as a resource for researchers studying the immune response to SARS-CoV-2, is where the repertoires were released. The samples were drawn from the first 160 participants of the ongoing ImmuneRACE study and from under 1,500 subjects provided by 6 global collaborators. Nearly every sample came with metadata listing a de-identified subject ID, COVID-19 status, age in years and sex. Where available, HLA class I and class II types were taken from metadata supplied by the sample provider and were not determined by assay-based typing.

TCRbeta CDR3 regions were amplified from genomic DNA using the immunoSEQ Assay, a bias-controlled multiplex PCR. Processing in the source paper ran as follows. The number of nucleated cells in each sample was estimated by amplification of reference gene primers within the assay. Sequence reads were collapsed and filtered to measure the absolute abundance of every unique TCRbeta CDR3 rearrangement. Productive Simpson clonality was computed per sample as the square root of Simpson's diversity index over productive rearrangements. Here the immuneACCESS table is served through TCRdb, limited to in-frame sequences with V and J called. Missing clones are a known gap in these copies; in checked studies unresolved V genes cover under half, and the rest lacks a known reason. Clonal size and the V and J genes are those of that table, whereas D and trimming came from the DNA. The table for this sample lists around 200,000 clones; approximately 85% of them were counted only once. The ten largest clones take up 3% to 4% of the sample.

Whole blood was collected in K2EDTA tubes by collaborating institutions according to the institutions' own protocols. For TCRbeta analysis, collaborators shipped samples in one of three forms: frozen whole blood, isolated PBMCs, or DNA extracted from either of those sample types. This clone has only one observation. Its antigen is still unknown. Nothing much larger sits one base from this clone, and base qualities are not available. Overall study results and their limits: The quantity of clinical and demographic metadata differed by source and by participant and was supplied without curation.

Based on the germline V gene, the CDR1 and CDR2 sequences are SQVTM and ANQGSEA. The germline V and J ends show losses of 0 bases and 6 bases respectively, and no gene match explains 6 bases of the junction. CDR3 length: 14 amino acids, cysteine to phenylalanine. Only the CDR3 region is kept as DNA, spanning 42 bases read in frame from base 1. Input material: peripheral blood. The chain uses TRBV29-1 and TRBJ2-7, and 9 junction bases match TRBD1. This TCR derives from a man in his sixties with acute or convalescent COVID-19. The CDR3 protein: CSVEDPGQGPEQYF. The base sequence is TGCAGCGTTGAAGATCCGGGACAGGGTCCCGAGCAGTACTTC.